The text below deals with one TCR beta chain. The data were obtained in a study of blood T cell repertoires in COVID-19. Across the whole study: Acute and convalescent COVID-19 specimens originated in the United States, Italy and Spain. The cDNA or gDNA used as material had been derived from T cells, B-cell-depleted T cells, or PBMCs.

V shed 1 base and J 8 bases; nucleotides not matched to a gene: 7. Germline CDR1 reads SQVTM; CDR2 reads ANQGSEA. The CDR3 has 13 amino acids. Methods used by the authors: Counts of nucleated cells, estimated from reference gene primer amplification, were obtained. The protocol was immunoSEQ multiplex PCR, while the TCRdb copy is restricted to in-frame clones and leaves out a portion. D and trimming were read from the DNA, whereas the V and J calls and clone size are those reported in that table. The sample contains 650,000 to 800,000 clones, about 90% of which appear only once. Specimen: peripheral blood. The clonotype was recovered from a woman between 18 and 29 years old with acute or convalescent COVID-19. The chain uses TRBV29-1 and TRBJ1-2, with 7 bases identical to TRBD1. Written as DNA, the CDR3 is TGCAGCGTTGAAGGGTGGGTAGGGGGCGGCTACACCTTC. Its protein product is CSVEGWVGGGYTF.